These T cell receptor beta chains were read from a single sample in a study of cytomegalovirus exposure and HLA in healthy donors. Using immunoSEQ multiplex PCR, the repertoire was profiled, and TCRdb retains in-frame clones only, with some absent. In the table there are about 140,000 clones, around 80% of which are singletons. The sequencing input was PBMCs. Every receptor here comes from a man aged 30 to 45 in good health and CMV-seronegative. Both conserved end residues are part of each CDR3. The order of the fields is V gene, clone size, D gene, J gene, CDR3 protein, CDR3 DNA. A D gene is named only where the DNA matches it firmly. The size entry is marked missing in some rows and otherwise reads once, few, many or a size class.

v_gene: TRBV6-1; abundance: -; d_gene: -; j_gene: TRBJ2-7; CDR3aa: CASRYSRTYEQYF; CDR3nt: TGTGCCAGCAGATACAGCCGAACCTACGAGCAGTACTTC
v_gene: TRBV5-1; abundance: -; d_gene: -; j_gene: TRBJ2-7; CDR3aa: CASSLSGQSYEQYF; CDR3nt: TGCGCCAGCAGCCTATCAGGACAATCCTACGAGCAGTACTTC
v_gene: TRBV7-9; abundance: -; d_gene: TRBD2; j_gene: TRBJ2-1; CDR3aa: CASSPGLAGGSYNEQFF; CDR3nt: TGTGCCAGCAGCCCCGGACTAGCGGGAGGCTCCTACAATGAGCAGTTCTTC
v_gene: TRBV28; abundance: -; d_gene: -; j_gene: TRBJ2-3; CDR3aa: CASAGGDLGTDTQYF; CDR3nt: TGTGCCAGCGCCGGGGGAGACTTAGGGACAGATACGCAGTATTTT
v_gene: TRBV7-8; abundance: -; d_gene: TRBD2; j_gene: TRBJ2-2; CDR3aa: CASSLLAGASGELFF; CDR3nt: TGTGCCAGCAGCTTACTGGCGGGAGCCTCCGGGGAGCTGTTTTTT
v_gene: TRBV11-1; abundance: -; d_gene: -; j_gene: TRBJ2-7; CDR3aa: CASAPERILYEQYF; CDR3nt: TGTGCCAGCGCCCCAGAGCGGATCCTCTACGAGCAGTACTTC
v_gene: TRBV5-4; abundance: -; d_gene: TRBD2; j_gene: TRBJ2-7; CDR3aa: CASSLGGLAGDGEQYF; CDR3nt: TGTGCCAGCAGCTTGGGTGGACTAGCGGGGGACGGGGAGCAGTACTTC
v_gene: TRBV6-1; abundance: -; d_gene: TRBD1; j_gene: TRBJ2-6; CDR3aa: CASGDSSGANVLTF; CDR3nt: TGTGCCAGCGGGGACAGCTCTGGGGCCAACGTCCTGACTTTC
v_gene: TRBV18; abundance: -; d_gene: TRBD1; j_gene: TRBJ2-5; CDR3aa: CASSPQGARETQYF; CDR3nt: TGTGCCAGCTCACCACAGGGGGCAAGAGAGACCCAGTACTTC
v_gene: TRBV5-6; abundance: -; d_gene: TRBD1; j_gene: TRBJ2-5; CDR3aa: CASSAGQGLQETQYF; CDR3nt: TGTGCCAGCAGCGCGGGACAGGGTCTCCAAGAGACCCAGTACTTC
v_gene: TRBV19; abundance: -; d_gene: -; j_gene: TRBJ2-5; CDR3aa: CASSGQAGETQYF; CDR3nt: TGTGCCAGTAGTGGACAGGCGGGGGAGACCCAGTACTTC
v_gene: TRBV11-2; abundance: -; d_gene: -; j_gene: TRBJ1-4; CDR3aa: CASSFRRVGAYNEKLFF; CDR3nt: TGTGCCAGCAGCTTCCGCCGCGTAGGGGCTTATAATGAAAAACTGTTTTTT
v_gene: TRBV4-1; abundance: few; d_gene: TRBD1; j_gene: TRBJ2-1; CDR3aa: CASSLDRDPFF; CDR3nt: TGCGCCAGCAGTCTGGACAGGGATCCGTTCTTC
v_gene: TRBV5-1; abundance: once; d_gene: TRBD2; j_gene: TRBJ2-2; CDR3aa: CASRTSGRGTGELFF; CDR3nt: TGCGCCAGCAGGACTAGCGGGAGGGGAACCGGGGAGCTGTTTTTT
v_gene: TRBV19; abundance: few; d_gene: -; j_gene: TRBJ1-4; CDR3aa: CASTADPGGANEKLFF; CDR3nt: TGTGCCAGTACCGCGGATCCGGGAGGAGCTAATGAAAAACTGTTTTTT
v_gene: TRBV2; abundance: -; d_gene: TRBD1; j_gene: TRBJ2-7; CDR3aa: CASSEVTGGLGEQYF; CDR3nt: TGTGCCAGCAGTGAAGTGACAGGGGGGTTGGGCGAGCAGTACTTC
v_gene: TRBV5-4; abundance: -; d_gene: -; j_gene: TRBJ1-2; CDR3aa: CASSARTVSTYGYTF; CDR3nt: TGTGCCAGCAGCGCCCGGACAGTTTCCACCTATGGCTACACCTTC
v_gene: TRBV28; abundance: few; d_gene: -; j_gene: TRBJ1-5; CDR3aa: CASSPPRGLEVQPQHF; CDR3nt: TGTGCCAGCAGCCCACCCCGAGGATTAGAGGTTCAGCCCCAGCATTTT
v_gene: TRBV5-6; abundance: few; d_gene: -; j_gene: TRBJ2-7; CDR3aa: CASSFVRGGDEQYF; CDR3nt: TGTGCCAGCAGCTTTGTACGCGGGGGCGACGAGCAGTACTTC
v_gene: TRBV9; abundance: -; d_gene: TRBD2; j_gene: TRBJ2-1; CDR3aa: CASSVVSSAGGQGEQFF; CDR3nt: TGTGCCAGCAGCGTAGTGAGCTCAGCGGGGGGCCAGGGTGAGCAGTTCTTC
v_gene: TRBV4-1; abundance: few; d_gene: TRBD1; j_gene: TRBJ2-1; CDR3aa: CASSRMGQGNEQFF; CDR3nt: TGCGCCAGCAGCCGGATGGGACAGGGGAATGAGCAGTTCTTC
v_gene: TRBV28; abundance: few; d_gene: TRBD1; j_gene: TRBJ1-4; CDR3aa: CASGDRGRPNEKLFF; CDR3nt: TGTGCCAGCGGGGACAGGGGGCGACCTAATGAAAAACTGTTTTTT
v_gene: TRBV4-1; abundance: few; d_gene: -; j_gene: TRBJ1-1; CDR3aa: CASSQTPLRGTEAFF; CDR3nt: TGCGCCAGCAGCCAAACACCTCTACGGGGAACTGAAGCTTTCTTT
v_gene: TRBV29-1; abundance: few; d_gene: TRBD1; j_gene: TRBJ2-7; CDR3aa: CSAGTGYSDEQYF; CDR3nt: TGCAGCGCAGGGACAGGGTATTCCGACGAGCAGTACTTC
v_gene: TRBV19; abundance: -; d_gene: TRBD1; j_gene: TRBJ2-7; CDR3aa: CASSIDRGPGYEQYF; CDR3nt: TGTGCCAGTAGTATTGACAGGGGGCCTGGGTACGAGCAGTACTTC
v_gene: TRBV10-1; abundance: -; d_gene: TRBD1; j_gene: TRBJ2-1; CDR3aa: CASRGDRVLYNEQFF; CDR3nt: TGCGCCAGCAGGGGGGACAGGGTGCTCTACAATGAGCAGTTCTTC
v_gene: TRBV7-8; abundance: -; d_gene: -; j_gene: TRBJ2-2; CDR3aa: CASSWEMVELFF; CDR3nt: TGTGCCAGCAGCTGGGAGATGGTGGAGCTGTTTTTT
v_gene: TRBV5-1; abundance: -; d_gene: -; j_gene: TRBJ2-3; CDR3aa: CASSFAGGGGIADTQYF; CDR3nt: TGCGCCAGCAGCTTCGCAGGCGGGGGCGGTATCGCAGATACGCAGTATTTT
v_gene: TRBV30; abundance: -; d_gene: TRBD1; j_gene: TRBJ2-7; CDR3aa: CAWSPRDRSYYEQYF; CDR3nt: TGTGCCTGGAGCCCCCGGGACAGGTCATACTACGAGCAGTACTTC
v_gene: TRBV5-1; abundance: once; d_gene: -; j_gene: TRBJ1-1; CDR3aa: CASSLAGGRNTEAFF; CDR3nt: TGCGCCAGCAGCTTGGCGGGGGGGAGAAACACTGAAGCTTTCTTT
v_gene: TRBV29-1; abundance: once; d_gene: TRBD1; j_gene: TRBJ2-5; CDR3aa: CSVDRGGETQYF; CDR3nt: TGCAGCGTGGACAGGGGGGGCGAGACCCAGTACTTC